This TCR beta chain appears in the sequencing data of a study of cytomegalovirus exposure and HLA in healthy donors. There are 15 residues in the CDR3. Germline-derived CDR1 and CDR2 are MNHNS and SASEGT. Trimming shortened V by 5 bases and J by 4 bases, and 17 bases separated the two germline ends. Sequencing was performed with immunoSEQ multiplex PCR; in TCRdb, only in-frame clones are kept and a portion is missing. This table holds some 170,000 clones, around nine tenths found once. Sequenced: PBMCs. This chain connects TRBV6-1 to TRBJ1-2, with D tentatively TRBD1 (6 bases). This sequence originates from a man aged 18 to 30 in good health and CMV-seropositive. DNA for the CDR3: TGTGCCAGCAGTTCAACCGGGACAAGCATCTATGGCTACACCTTC. It encodes CASSSTGTSIYGYTF.